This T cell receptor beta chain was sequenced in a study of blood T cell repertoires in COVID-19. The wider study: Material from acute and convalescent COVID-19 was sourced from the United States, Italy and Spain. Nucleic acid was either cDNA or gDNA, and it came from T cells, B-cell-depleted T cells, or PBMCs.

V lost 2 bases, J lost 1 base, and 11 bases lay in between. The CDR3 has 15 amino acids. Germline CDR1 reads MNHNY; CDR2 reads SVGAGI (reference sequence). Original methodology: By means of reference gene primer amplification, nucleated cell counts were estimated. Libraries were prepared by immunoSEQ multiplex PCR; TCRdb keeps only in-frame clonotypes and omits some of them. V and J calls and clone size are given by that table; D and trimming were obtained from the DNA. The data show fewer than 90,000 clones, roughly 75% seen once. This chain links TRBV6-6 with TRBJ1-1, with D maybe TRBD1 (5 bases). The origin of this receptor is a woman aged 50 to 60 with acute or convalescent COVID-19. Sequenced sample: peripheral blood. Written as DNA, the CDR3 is TGTGCCAGCAGTTACCCCTTCACAGGGAACACTGAAGCTTTCTTT. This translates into CASSYPFTGNTEAFF.